The 25 T cell receptor beta chains below all came from one sample that was sequenced in a study of blood T cell repertoires in COVID-19. The method was immunoSEQ multiplex PCR; TCRdb's version includes in-frame clones alone and lacks a portion of them. The sample holds roughly 290,000 clones, about 90% seen once. The sample comprised peripheral blood. These TCRs come from a woman aged 25 to 39 who had recovered from COVID-19.

CDR3 amino acids: CASSDPSRENGYTF. In DNA, the CDR3 is TGTGCCAGCAGTGATCCCTCCAGGGAAAATGGCTACACCTTC. The genes are TRBV25-1 and TRBJ1-2; possibly TRBD1 for D (5 bases). The germline V gene has CDR1 MGHDK and CDR2 SYGVNS. This CDR3 is 14 amino acids long. Trimming cost V 3 bases and J 6 bases, with 14 bases left between them.

This rearrangement joins TRBV30 to TRBJ1-2; D possibly corresponds to TRBD1 (6 bases). Trimming took off 1 base at V and 4 bases at J, with 10 bases between the two ends. This CDR3 is 13 amino acids long. Germline V gives CDR1 GTSNPN, CDR2 SVGIG (reference sequence). The CDR3 DNA reads TGTGCCTGGAGTGCCGACAGGACCTATGGCTACACCTTC. It yields the protein CAWSADRTYGYTF. Drawing the rest from reference TRBV30 and TRBJ1-2, the complete variable domain is SQTIHQWPATLVQPVGSPLSLECTVEGTSNPNLYWYRQAAGRGLQLLFYSVGIGQISSEVPQNLSASRPQDRQFILSSKKLLLSDSGFYLCAWSADRTYGYTFGSGTRLTVV.

The chain carries TRBV2 and TRBJ2-7; TRBD1 aligns across 7 bases. With V trimmed by 6 bases and J by 6 bases, 8 bases remained unmatched. The length of the CDR3 is 13 residues. Germline V lookup: CDR1 SNHLY, CDR2 FYNNEI. The CDR3 coding sequence is TGTGCCAGCAGGGGACAGTCAGGGAGCGAGCAGTACTTC. Amino acid sequence: CASRGQSGSEQYF.

The chain couples TRBV7-2 to TRBJ2-1, with D unclear. Germline V gene data show CDR1 as SGHTA and CDR2 as FQGNSA. The length of the CDR3 is 13 residues. Deletions cut 5 bases from V and 7 bases from J, with 12 bases between. The CDR3 DNA sequence: TGTGCCAGCAGCCGTCCCCTCAGAAATGAGCAGTTCTTC. It encodes CASSRPLRNEQFF.

The chain carries TRBV5-6 and TRBJ1-2; D might be TRBD1 (5 bases). In germline, CDR1 is SGHDT, CDR2 YYEEEE. CDR3 length: 13 amino acids. The V end was cut by 1 base, the J end by 9 bases, with 13 bases between. CDR3 DNA sequence: TGTGCCAGCAGCTTGACCCGGGGGGTTAGCTACACCTTC. It yields the protein CASSLTRGVSYTF.

V usage is TRBV19 and J usage is TRBJ2-2; TRBD1 matches at 7 bases. V lost 9 bases and J lost 0; bases outside the gene matches: 7. The CDR3 totals 15 residues. Looked up from germline, CDR1 is LNHDA and CDR2 is SQIVND (reference sequence). The CDR3 protein is CASEPGTANTGELFF. CDR3 DNA sequence: TGTGCCAGCGAACCCGGGACAGCGAACACCGGGGAGCTGTTTTTT.

The rearrangement links TRBV30 to TRBJ1-4, with D unclear. The V and J ends lost 5 bases and 2 bases respectively, with 9 bases between them. The V gene's germline CDR1 is GTSNPN and CDR2 SVGIG (reference sequence). The CDR3 runs 13 residues. CDR3 coding DNA: TGTGCCTGGGGTAGGAGGACTAATGAAAAACTGTTTTTT. The encoded protein is CAWGRRTNEKLFF.

The chain is built from TRBV28 and TRBJ2-3, with D possibly TRBD2 on 6 matching bases. Germline V CDR1 and CDR2: MDHEN, SYDVKM. Trimming cost V 3 bases and J 0 bases, with 10 bases left between them. This CDR3 is 15 amino acids long. The CDR3 region is CASSFGGSSTDTQYF. The DNA for the CDR3 is TGTGCCAGCAGTTTCGGAGGGTCTAGCACAGATACGCAGTATTTT.

About this clone: At the DNA level, this CDR3 is encoded by other sequences in the same sample as well. The CDR3 sequence: CASSLKSEGGYVSPLHF. In DNA form, the CDR3 reads TGTGCCAGCAGCCTCAAGAGCGAAGGGGGATATGTTTCACCCCTCCACTTT. The chain is built from TRBV3-1 (or the pseudogene TRBV3-2) and TRBJ1-6, with D possibly being TRBD1 (6 bases). The length of the CDR3 is 17 residues. V shed 4 bases and J shed 9 bases, with 22 bases lying between them. The germline CDR1 and CDR2 sequences are LGHDT and YNNKEL (reference sequence).

This chain links TRBV11-2 with TRBJ1-3; possibly TRBD1 for D (6 bases). V gave up 1 base and J gave up 1 base, with 17 bases separating them. This CDR3 region has 18 residues. Germline V gene sequence: CDR1 SGHAT, CDR2 FQNNGV. The CDR3 reads CASSLGLFLGASGNTIYF. Here the CDR3 DNA reads TGTGCCAGCAGCTTAGGCTTGTTTCTGGGGGCTTCTGGAAACACCATATATTTT.

This chain uses TRBV3-1 (or the pseudogene TRBV3-2) with TRBJ2-7; 8 bases are shared with TRBD1. Germline V gene lookup returns CDR1 LGHDT and CDR2 YNNKEL (reference sequence). V dropped 1 base and J dropped 3; count of bases not matched to a gene: 32. The CDR3 runs 24 residues. The CDR3 reads CASSQAPGTGFEDPVTHGVYEQYF. The CDR3 region has the DNA TGTGCCAGCAGCCAAGCTCCGGGGACAGGTTTTGAGGACCCGGTCACTCACGGCGTCTACGAGCAGTACTTC.

The chain joins TRBV12-3 or TRBV12-4 to TRBJ1-2; D gene ambiguous. The V end was cut by 7 bases, the J end by 8 bases, with 17 bases between. There are 13 residues in the CDR3. In DNA form, the CDR3 reads TGTGCCAGCACCAGACTAGGGAGAGGAGGCTACACCTTC. Protein: CASTRLGRGGYTF.

This chain uses TRBV30 with TRBJ2-7; 8 positions match TRBD2. Per germline, CDR1 GTSNPN and CDR2 SVGIG (reference sequence). The junction had 8 bases not matched to a gene; V was cut back by 4 bases and J by 6 bases. The CDR3 runs 13 residues. This CDR3 is CAWMGGGPGEQYF. DNA of the CDR3: TGTGCCTGGATGGGCGGGGGGCCGGGCGAGCAGTACTTC.

The rearrangement links TRBV2 to TRBJ2-3; perhaps TRBD1 as D (6 bases). The germline CDR1 and CDR2 sequences are SNHLY and FYNNEI. This CDR3 region has 19 residues. V gave up 6 bases and J gave up 4 bases, with 29 bases separating them. This chain's CDR3 is CASSDPSRPGARIADTQYF. The CDR3 DNA is TGTGCCAGCAGCGACCCGTCCCGACCAGGGGCGAGAATAGCAGATACGCAGTATTTT.

The CDR3 DNA is TGTGCCAGCAGTTTCAGGGGGTCGCGCTCACCCCTCCACTTT. Encoded protein: CASSFRGSRSPLHF. This rearrangement joins TRBV28 to TRBJ1-6, with TRBD1 identical over 7 bases. Trimming at V came to 3 bases and at J to 10 bases, leaving 6 bases not matched to a gene. This CDR3 comprises 14 residues. Germline V gives CDR1 MDHEN, CDR2 SYDVKM.

The chain is built from TRBV2 and TRBJ2-3, with D possibly being TRBD2 (5 bases). CDR1 is SNHLY, CDR2 FYNNEI, per germline. V lost 5 bases, J lost 1 base, and 13 bases lay in between. The CDR3 is 15 residues long. CDR3 sequence: CASSPGSRGTDTQYF. The CDR3 DNA sequence: TGTGCCAGCAGTCCGGGATCAAGGGGCACAGATACGCAGTATTTT.

This chain connects TRBV5-4 to TRBJ1-2; 9 nucleotides align to TRBD1. The trim removed 5 bases at V and 3 bases at J, leaving 2 bases unmatched. This CDR3 spans 13 amino acids. The germline gives CDR1 SGHNT, CDR2 YYREEE (reference sequence). As DNA, the CDR3 is TGTGCCAGCAGTTGGGACAGGGACTATGGCTACACCTTC. This sequence encodes CASSWDRDYGYTF.

This clone was seen more than once but under ten times. The chain recombines TRBV4-1 with TRBJ1-2; D unresolved. Looked up from germline, CDR1 is MGHRA and CDR2 is YSYEKL. The V end was cut by 3 bases, the J end by 8 bases, with 16 bases between. The CDR3 totals 14 residues. The CDR3 is CASSQQVGIGGYTF. Written as DNA, the CDR3 is TGCGCCAGCAGCCAGCAGGTCGGAATCGGCGGCTACACCTTC.

This clone has a handful of counts. The J gene is TRBJ1-2, the V gene TRBV28, with 7 bases lining up with TRBD1. Losses at the gene ends were 6 bases for V and 4 bases for J; bases not matched to a gene: 5. The CDR3 has 13 residues. Germline lookup yields CDR1 MDHEN and CDR2 SYDVKM. The CDR3: CASRVTGTYGYTF. CDR3 DNA: TGTGCCAGCAGGGTGACAGGGACCTATGGCTACACCTTC.

As regards this clone: Other DNA sequences in the sample encode the same CDR3. The chain uses TRBV28 and TRBJ2-7; 11 nucleotides line up with TRBD2. Germline-derived CDR1 and CDR2 are MDHEN and SYDVKM. J was trimmed by 3 bases and V by 6 bases; bases with no gene match: 4. CDR3 length: 14 amino acids. The CDR3 coding sequence is TGTGCCAGCAGCTTAGCGGGAGGGGGCTACGAGCAGTACTTC. This translates into CASSLAGGGYEQYF.

The rearrangement joins TRBV7-9 to TRBJ1-6; D is ambiguous. The length of the CDR3 is 14 residues. V lost 1 base and J 7 bases, leaving 8 bases between the germline ends. Germline V gene lookup returns CDR1 SEHNR and CDR2 FQNEAQ (reference sequence). CDR3 DNA sequence: TGTGCCAGCAGCTTAGAGGGAGGCAATTCACCCCTCCACTTT. Translation: CASSLEGGNSPLHF. Based on the CDR3 plus reference TRBV7-9 and TRBJ1-6, the full variable domain is DTGVSQNPRHKITKRGQNVTFRCDPISEHNRLYWYRQTLGQGPEFLTYFQNEAQLEKSRLLSDRFSAERPKGSFSTLEIQRTEQGDSAMYLCASSLEGGNSPLHFGNGTRLTVT.

The chain combines TRBV6-6 with TRBJ1-2; TRBD1 agrees at 9 bases. Germline CDR1 reads MNHNY; CDR2 reads SVGAGI (reference sequence). CDR3 length: 17 amino acids. After removal of 5 bases from V and 2 bases from J, the junction contained 12 bases not matched to a gene. CDR3 nucleotides: TGTGCCAGCAGTCCACACGACAGGGGGTTGGGAAACTATGGCTACACCTTC. Translating it yields CASSPHDRGLGNYGYTF.

V usage is TRBV29-1 and J usage is TRBJ2-3, with a weak D call TRBD2 (6 bases). Germline V gives CDR1 SQVTM, CDR2 ANQGSEA. CDR3 length: 13 residues. Between the trimmed V and J ends, which lost 7 bases and 4 bases, there was a span of 15 bases. The CDR3 DNA reads as TGCAGCGCTCAGCGAGGGAGGTCAGATACGCAGTATTTT. Translation: CSAQRGRSDTQYF.

The chain couples TRBV19 to TRBJ1-5, with D possibly being TRBD1 (6 bases). Germline V gene sequence: CDR1 LNHDA, CDR2 SQIVND (reference sequence). V was pared by 4 bases and J by 4 bases, with 11 bases between. The CDR3 sequence is 14 residues long. CDR3 sequence (DNA): TGTGCCAGTAGTACCGGGACACTTAATCAGCCCCAGCATTTT. Protein sequence: CASSTGTLNQPQHF.

This chain connects TRBV5-6 to TRBJ1-2; D possibly corresponds to TRBD1 (6 bases). Trimming removed 3 bases from V and 2 bases from J, with 8 bases in between. This CDR3 spans 13 amino acids. CDR1 is SGHDT and CDR2 is YYEEEE in the germline V gene. The CDR3 sequence: CASSWDMNYGYTF. The CDR3 nucleotides read TGTGCCAGCAGCTGGGACATGAACTATGGCTACACCTTC.